This T cell receptor beta chain emerged from a study of CD8 T cells in ankylosing spondylitis. In its sample, this clonotype was seen many times. The antigen is not known. Overall study results and limits: CD8+ by phenotype, disease-linked clones were relatively rare in peripheral blood. Made up of several highly homologous variants, a TCR beta motif appeared characteristic of ankylosing spondylitis blood. Disease-associated clones were reportedly significantly overrepresented in matched ankylosing spondylitis synovial fluid.

For TCR beta, libraries came from quantitative 5'-RACE with molecular barcodes. TCRdb passed the 5' RACE reads through MiXCR, listing each CDR3 protein once. Here the sample spans roughly 190,000 distinct CDR3 sequences, about 13% being singletons. Trimming pared 3 bases from V and 6 bases from J, leaving 7 bases between. The CDR3 runs to 12 residues. Germline lookup yields CDR1 MNHEY and CDR2 SMNVEV (reference sequence). The gene calls are TRBV27 and TRBJ2-3; no firm D call. Specimen: blood, either unsorted or a sorted T cell fraction (not recorded which). This clonotype originated in a male donor with ankylosing spondylitis or in good health (not recorded which). Here the CDR3 reads CASSFLGDTQYF. The CDR3 DNA sequence: TGTGCCAGCAGTTTTTTAGGTGATACGCAGTATTTT.